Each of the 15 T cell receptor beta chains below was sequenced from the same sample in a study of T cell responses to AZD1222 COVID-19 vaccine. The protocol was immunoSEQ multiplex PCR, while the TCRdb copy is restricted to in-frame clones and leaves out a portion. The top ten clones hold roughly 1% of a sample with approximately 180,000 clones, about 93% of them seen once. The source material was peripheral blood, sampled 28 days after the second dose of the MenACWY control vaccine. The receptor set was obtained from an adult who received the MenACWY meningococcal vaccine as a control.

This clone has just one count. CDR3 DNA: TGTGCCAGCAGTTTATCCAGGGGGCTCGGGGAGCTGTTTTTT. Protein sequence: CASSLSRGLGELFF. The V and J genes are TRBV28 and TRBJ2-2; TRBD1 matches at 8 bases. Trimming took 1 base from V and 7 from J; bases not matched to a gene: 2. Germline V gene sequence: CDR1 MDHEN, CDR2 SYDVKM. The length of the CDR3 is 14 residues.

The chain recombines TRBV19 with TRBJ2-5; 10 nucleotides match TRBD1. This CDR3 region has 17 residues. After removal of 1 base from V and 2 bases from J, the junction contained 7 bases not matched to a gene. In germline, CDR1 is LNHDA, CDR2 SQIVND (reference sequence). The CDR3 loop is CASSIAGRTGGQETQYF. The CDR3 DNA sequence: TGTGCCAGTAGTATAGCCGGGAGGACAGGGGGACAAGAGACCCAGTACTTC.

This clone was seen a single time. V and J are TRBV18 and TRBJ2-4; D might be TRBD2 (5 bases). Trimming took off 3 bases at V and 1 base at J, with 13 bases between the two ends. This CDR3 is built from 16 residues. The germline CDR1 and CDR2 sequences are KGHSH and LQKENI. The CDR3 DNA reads TGTGCCAGCTCACCCACACTAGGCAGGGCCAAAAACATTCAGTACTTC. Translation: CASSPTLGRAKNIQYF.

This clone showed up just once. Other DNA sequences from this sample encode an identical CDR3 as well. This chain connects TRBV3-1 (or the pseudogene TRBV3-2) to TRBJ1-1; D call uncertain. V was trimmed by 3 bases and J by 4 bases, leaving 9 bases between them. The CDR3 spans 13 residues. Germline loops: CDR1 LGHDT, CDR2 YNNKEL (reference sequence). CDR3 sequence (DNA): TGTGCCAGCAGCCAGGGGAGAGTCACTGAAGCTTTCTTT. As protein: CASSQGRVTEAFF.

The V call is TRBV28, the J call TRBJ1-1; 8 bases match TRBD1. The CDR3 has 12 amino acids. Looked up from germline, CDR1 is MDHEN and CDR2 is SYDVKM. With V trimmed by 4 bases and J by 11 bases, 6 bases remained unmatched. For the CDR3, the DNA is TGTGCCAGCAGTTCCCGGACAGGGCGCGCTTTCTTT. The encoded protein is CASSSRTGRAFF.

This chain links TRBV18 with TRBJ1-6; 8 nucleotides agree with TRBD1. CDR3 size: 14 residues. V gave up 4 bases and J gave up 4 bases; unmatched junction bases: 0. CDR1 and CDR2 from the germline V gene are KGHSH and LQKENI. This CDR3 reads CASSRDRYNSPLHF. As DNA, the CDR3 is TGTGCCAGCTCACGGGACAGGTATAATTCACCCCTCCACTTT.

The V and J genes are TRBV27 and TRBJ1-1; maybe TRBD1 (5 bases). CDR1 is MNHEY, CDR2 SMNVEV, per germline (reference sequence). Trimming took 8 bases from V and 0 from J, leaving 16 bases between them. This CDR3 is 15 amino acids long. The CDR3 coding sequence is TGTGCCAGCCTCCCCTGGGGCCAGATGAACACTGAAGCTTTCTTT. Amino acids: CASLPWGQMNTEAFF.

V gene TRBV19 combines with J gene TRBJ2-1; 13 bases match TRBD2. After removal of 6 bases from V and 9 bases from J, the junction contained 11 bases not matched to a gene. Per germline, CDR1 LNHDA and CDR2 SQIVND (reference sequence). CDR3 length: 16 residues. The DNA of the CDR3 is TGTGCCAGTAGCCCATCCCCACTAGCGGGGGGGCGTGAGCAGTTCTTC. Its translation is CASSPSPLAGGREQFF.

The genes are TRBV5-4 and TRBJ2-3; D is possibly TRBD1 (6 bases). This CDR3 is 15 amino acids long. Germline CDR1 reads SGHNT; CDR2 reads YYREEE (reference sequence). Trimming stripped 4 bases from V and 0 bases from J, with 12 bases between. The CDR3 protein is CASSHPDRSTDTQYF. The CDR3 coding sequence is TGTGCCAGCAGCCATCCGGACAGAAGCACAGATACGCAGTATTTT. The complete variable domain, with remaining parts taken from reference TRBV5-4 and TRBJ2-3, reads ETGVTQSPTHLIKTRGQQVTLRCSSQSGHNTVSWYQQALGQGPQFIFQYYREEENGRGNFPPRFSGLQFPNYSSELNVNALELDDSALYLCASSHPDRSTDTQYFGPGTRLTVL.

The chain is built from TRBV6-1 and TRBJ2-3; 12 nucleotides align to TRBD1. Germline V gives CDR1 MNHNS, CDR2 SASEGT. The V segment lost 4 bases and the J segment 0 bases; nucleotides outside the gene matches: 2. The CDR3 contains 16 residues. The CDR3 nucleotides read TGTGCCAGCAGTGGGGACAGGGGGCTTAGCACAGATACGCAGTATTTT. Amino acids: CASSGDRGLSTDTQYF.

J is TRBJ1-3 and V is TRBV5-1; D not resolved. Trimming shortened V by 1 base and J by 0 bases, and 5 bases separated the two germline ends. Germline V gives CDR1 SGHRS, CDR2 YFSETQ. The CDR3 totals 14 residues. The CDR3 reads CASSLPSSGNTIYF. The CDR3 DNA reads TGCGCCAGCAGCTTGCCATCCTCTGGAAACACCATATATTTT.

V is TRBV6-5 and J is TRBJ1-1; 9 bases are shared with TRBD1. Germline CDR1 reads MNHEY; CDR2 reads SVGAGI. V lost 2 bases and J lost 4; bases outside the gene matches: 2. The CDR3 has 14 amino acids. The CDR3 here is CASSYDRGATEAFF. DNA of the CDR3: TGTGCCAGCAGTTACGACAGGGGGGCCACTGAAGCTTTCTTT.

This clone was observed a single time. The CDR3 reads CASSYLTSPYATQYF. CDR3 in DNA: TGTGCCAGCAGTTATCTGACTAGCCCATACGCTACGCAGTATTTT. The rearrangement uses TRBV6-2 or TRBV6-3 and TRBJ2-3; 7 bases map to TRBD2. Germline V lookup: CDR1 MNHEY, CDR2 SVGEGT. Losses at the gene ends were 3 bases for V and 8 bases for J; bases not matched to a gene: 11. CDR3 length: 15 amino acids.

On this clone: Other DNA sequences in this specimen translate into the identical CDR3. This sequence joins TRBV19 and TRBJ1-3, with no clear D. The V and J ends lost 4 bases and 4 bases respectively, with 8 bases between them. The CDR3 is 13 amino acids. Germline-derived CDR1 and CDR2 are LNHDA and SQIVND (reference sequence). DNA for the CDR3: TGTGCCAGTAGTAGAGACCGAGGAAACACCATATATTTT. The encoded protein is CASSRDRGNTIYF. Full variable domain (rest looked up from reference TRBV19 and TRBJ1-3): DGGITQSPKYLFRKEGQNVTLSCEQNLNHDAMYWYRQDPGQGLRLIYYSQIVNDFQKGDIAEGYSVSREKKESFPLTVTSAQKNPTAFYLCASSRDRGNTIYFGEGSWLTVV.

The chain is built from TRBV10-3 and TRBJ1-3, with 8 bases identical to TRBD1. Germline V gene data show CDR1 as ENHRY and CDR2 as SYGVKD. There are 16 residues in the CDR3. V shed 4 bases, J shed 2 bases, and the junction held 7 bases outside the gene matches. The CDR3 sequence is CAISGLQGVAGNTIYF. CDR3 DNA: TGTGCCATCAGTGGATTACAGGGGGTAGCTGGAAACACCATATATTTT.